These 23 T cell receptor beta chains originate from one sample sequenced in a study of cytomegalovirus exposure and HLA in healthy donors. With 60 Vbeta and 13 Jbeta primers, the PCR was carried out. The table came from immunoSEQ multiplex PCR; TCRdb's copy has only in-frame clones and leaves some out. Counted here are about 130,000 clones, roughly 85% occurring once; the ten biggest clones make up about 7%. Sequencing was done on a sample of PBMCs. The receptors come from a woman in her 30s in good health and CMV-seropositive.

This chain joins TRBV14 and TRBJ1-3, with D unresolved. CDR1 and CDR2 (germline): SGHDN, FVKESK. Trimming took 1 base from V and 4 from J, leaving 11 bases between them. The CDR3 has 15 residues. For the CDR3, the DNA is TGTGCCAGCAGCCAAGTGTTCGGAGGAGGAAACACCATATATTTT. As protein: CASSQVFGGGNTIYF.

The chain is built from TRBV5-1 and TRBJ1-4; D unclear. Germline V gene sequence: CDR1 SGHRS, CDR2 YFSETQ. Between the trimmed V and J ends, which lost 0 bases and 8 bases, there was a span of 8 bases. The CDR3 totals 13 residues. CDR3: CASSLDWAEKLFF. In DNA, the CDR3 is TGCGCCAGCAGCTTGGATTGGGCAGAAAAACTGTTTTTT. Full variable domain (rest looked up from reference TRBV5-1 and TRBJ1-4): KAGVTQTPRYLIKTRGQQVTLSCSPISGHRSVSWYQQTPGQGLQFLFEYFSETQRNKGNFPGRFSGRQFSNSRSEMNVSTLELGDSALYLCASSLDWAEKLFFGSGTQLSVL.

This chain links TRBV29-1 with TRBJ2-1, with TRBD1 identical over 7 bases. CDR1 and CDR2 from the germline V gene are SQVTM and ANQGSEA. With V trimmed by 6 bases and J by 8 bases, 10 bases remained unmatched. This CDR3 has 13 amino acids. The CDR3 spells CSVRGHGVDEQFF. CDR3 nucleotide sequence: TGCAGCGTGAGGGGGCACGGGGTCGATGAGCAGTTCTTC.

About this clone: A read error may produce the germline difference seen at one junction end. The chain joins TRBV29-1 to TRBJ1-2, with D hard to call. Germline V gene data show CDR1 as SQVTM and CDR2 as ANQGSEA. The CDR3 is made up of 10 amino acids. CDR3 protein: CSVEAQSLSF. The CDR3 DNA follows: TGCAGCGTTGAGGCCCAGTCCCTTTCCTTC. Full variable domain (remainder filled in from reference TRBV29-1 and TRBJ1-2): SAVISQKPSRDICQRGTSLTIQCQVDSQVTMMFWYRQQPGQSLTLIATANQGSEATYESGFVIDKFPISRPNLTFSTLTVSNMSPEDSSIYLCSVEAQSLSFGSGTRLTVV.

Worth noting for this clone: This specimen includes other DNA sequences encoding the same CDR3. The chain uses TRBV5-1 and TRBJ1-1; 8 positions agree with TRBD1. With 1 base clipped from V and 5 bases from J, the junction kept 1 base outside the gene matches. CDR3 length: 13 amino acids. Germline V gene lookup returns CDR1 SGHRS and CDR2 YFSETQ. The CDR3 region has the DNA TGCGCCAGCAGCTTGACAGGGGGAACTGAAGCTTTCTTT. It is translated as CASSLTGGTEAFF.

The chain is built from TRBV5-1 and TRBJ2-3, with D maybe TRBD2 (7 bases). Germline loops: CDR1 SGHRS, CDR2 YFSETQ. V was shortened by 4 bases and J by 0 bases, with 15 bases between the two germline ends. The CDR3 extends over 16 amino acids. CDR3 sequence reads: CASSGGEGGSTDTQYF. The CDR3 coding sequence is TGCGCCAGCAGCGGCGGGGAGGGGGGAAGCACAGATACGCAGTATTTT.

As for this clone: An end of the junction does not agree with germline; a read error may underlie this. The chain combines TRBV7-2 with TRBJ2-7; D call uncertain. This CDR3 is 13 amino acids long. Germline loops: CDR1 SGHTA, CDR2 FQGNSA. CDR3 bases: TGTGCCAGCAGCCCCGACCGGGTAGGCTCCTACATTTTC. Amino acid sequence: CASSPDRVGSYIF.

Here the CDR3 DNA reads TGCGCCAGCAGGCCTCAGGGGGGAGGAAGCTATGGCTACACCTTC. Residues: CASRPQGGGSYGYTF. J is TRBJ1-2 and V is TRBV5-1, with 7 bases matching TRBD1. J lost 4 bases, V lost 5 bases, and 11 bases had no gene match. CDR1 SGHRS and CDR2 YFSETQ come from the germline V gene. CDR3 size: 15 residues.

The CDR3 DNA is TGCAGCGTTGTCCCGGACATAGTAGGTGGAGGCTACACCTTC. It codes for CSVVPDIVGGGYTF. The V and J genes are TRBV29-1 and TRBJ1-2; TRBD1 is a possible D gene (5 bases). Trimming took 4 bases from V and 8 from J, leaving 20 bases between them. This CDR3 has 14 residues. Looked up from germline, CDR1 is SQVTM and CDR2 is ANQGSEA.

The chain joins TRBV28 to TRBJ2-1; 7 bases fit TRBD1. V was clipped by 8 bases and J by 2 bases; unmatched bases: 6. The germline V gene has CDR1 MDHEN and CDR2 SYDVKM. CDR3 length: 14 residues. CDR3 amino acids: CASYRGPTYNEQFF. As DNA, the CDR3 is TGTGCCAGCTACAGGGGTCCCACCTACAATGAGCAGTTCTTC.

This chain joins TRBV30 and TRBJ2-7; perhaps TRBD2 as D (6 bases). From germline, CDR1 is GTSNPN and CDR2 SVGIG (reference sequence). The CDR3 runs to 13 residues. The ends were cut back, 6 bases at V and 3 bases at J, with 15 bases in the middle. Written as DNA, the CDR3 is TGTGCCTGCTCCCGGGAGAGGGGCTACGAGCAGTACTTC. Protein: CACSRERGYEQYF.

This rearrangement joins TRBV7-5 to TRBJ1-3. TRBV7-5 is a pseudogene segment. This CDR3 spans 16 amino acids. The CDR3 spells CARSLAQDCSGNTIYF. The CDR3 DNA sequence: TGTGCCAGAAGCTTAGCGCAAGACTGCTCTGGAAACACCATATATTTT.

There are a few counts of this clone. This chain uses TRBV13 with TRBJ2-1, with a weak D call TRBD2 (5 bases). The CDR3 length is 13 residues. Germline V gene sequence: CDR1 PRHDT, CDR2 FYEKMQ (reference sequence). Trimming took off 6 bases at V and 8 bases at J, with 14 bases between the two ends. DNA of the CDR3: TGTGCCAGCAGAGAGGGTTTAGAGGATGAGCAGTTCTTC. This gives the protein CASREGLEDEQFF.

The chain combines TRBV28 with TRBJ2-7; D remains ambiguous. The CDR3 sequence is 11 residues long. Germline V gives CDR1 MDHEN, CDR2 SYDVKM. Deletions cut 7 bases from V and 7 bases from J, with 11 bases between. Here the CDR3 reads CASTRWAEQYF. Written as DNA, the CDR3 is TGTGCCAGCACCCGCTGGGCAGAGCAGTACTTC.

V usage is TRBV28 and J usage is TRBJ1-2; no definite D call. The V end lost 7 bases, the J end lost 1 base, and 7 bases lay between the germline ends. The CDR3 sequence is 12 residues long. The germline CDR1 and CDR2 sequences are MDHEN and SYDVKM. This chain's CDR3 is CASKPINYGYTF. For the CDR3, the DNA is TGTGCCAGCAAACCTATTAACTATGGCTACACCTTC.

This sequence joins TRBV5-6 and TRBJ2-1, with a possible D match to TRBD1 (6 bases). Germline CDR1 and CDR2: SGHDT and YYEEEE. V was clipped by 4 bases and J by 0 bases, with 14 bases between them. The CDR3 is 16 amino acids. As DNA, the CDR3 is TGTGCCAGCAGCCCCCCGGGGACAAGCTCCTACAATGAGCAGTTCTTC. It yields the protein CASSPPGTSSYNEQFF.

This clone was seen a handful of times. The V call is TRBV27, the J call TRBJ2-5; D gene unclear. The J call could be wrong; TRBJ2-7 is a better fit for the DNA end. The CDR3 runs to 12 residues. The germline V gene encodes CDR1 MNHEY and CDR2 SMNVEV (reference sequence). CDR3 sequence (DNA): TGTGCCAGCAGTTCAGACTCCTACGAGCAGTACTTC. It specifies CASSSDSYEQYF.

The chain recombines TRBV6-4 with TRBJ1-1; D is unclear. V lost 2 bases and J 1 base, leaving 5 bases between the germline ends. The CDR3 extends over 13 amino acids. CDR1 is MRHNA and CDR2 is SNTAGT in the germline V gene. The CDR3 sequence is CASSDQENTEAFF. The CDR3 nucleotides read TGTGCCAGCAGTGACCAGGAGAACACTGAAGCTTTCTTT.

The chain employs TRBV5-6 and TRBJ2-7, with TRBD1 matching over 10 bases. The germline V gene has CDR1 SGHDT and CDR2 YYEEEE. Trimming removed 4 bases from V and 7 bases from J; junction bases left unmatched: 11. The CDR3 is 15 residues long. DNA of the CDR3: TGTGCCAGCAGCCCTAGGGGGACAGGGGTTTCGGAGCAGTACTTC. It specifies CASSPRGTGVSEQYF.

The table lists this clone with a count of one. V and J are TRBV6-1 and TRBJ2-1; 7 bases align to TRBD2. V lost 0 bases, J lost 9 bases, and 11 bases stayed unmatched. Germline lookup yields CDR1 MNHNS and CDR2 SASEGT. The CDR3 consists of 16 residues. CDR3 in DNA: TGTGCCAGCAGTGAAGCGCTTCGGGGCCCGGGAGGTGAGCAGTTCTTC. As protein: CASSEALRGPGGEQFF.

The chain is built from TRBV27 and TRBJ1-2; D ambiguous. CDR1 and CDR2 (germline): MNHEY, SMNVEV (reference sequence). Trimming shortened V by 1 base and J by 8 bases, and 11 bases separated the two germline ends. CDR3 length: 13 amino acids. CDR3 sequence (DNA): TGTGCCAGCAGTTTATTGGAGGGTAGGGGCTACACCTTC. Amino acid sequence: CASSLLEGRGYTF.

The chain has TRBV28 and TRBJ2-2; no clear D gene. The V gene lost 3 bases and the J gene lost 8 bases, with 7 bases spanning the gap. Germline CDR1 reads MDHEN; CDR2 reads SYDVKM. CDR3 size: 12 residues. The CDR3 DNA reads TGTGCCAGCAGTTTCGAGAGGGGGGAGCTGTTTTTT. This translates into CASSFERGELFF.

This clone was detected once. The chain employs TRBV28 and TRBJ1-1; TRBD1 agrees at 7 bases. Trimming at V came to 8 bases and at J to 3 bases, leaving 3 bases not matched to a gene. This CDR3 is 12 amino acids long. The germline gives CDR1 MDHEN, CDR2 SYDVKM. In DNA form, the CDR3 reads TGTGCCAGCCGCAGGGGGTACACTGAAGCTTTCTTT. Protein: CASRRGYTEAFF.